These T cell receptor beta chains were read from a single sample in a study of technical replicates of blood from a few donors. Using immunoSEQ multiplex PCR, the repertoire was profiled, and TCRdb retains in-frame clones only, with some absent. Of about 84,000 clones listed, 95% to 98% are singletons. Sequenced: T cells isolated from PBMCs. The receptors come from a human donor in good health. CDR3s include the opening cysteine and the closing phenylalanine or tryptophan. The D gene is left open where the match is weak. Not every row has a clone size; where given, it reads once, few, many or a size class.

v_gene	d_gene	j_gene	abundance	CDR3aa	CDR3nt
TRBV7-2	TRBD1	TRBJ2-7	-	CASSLWGQGSYEQYF	TGTGCCAGCAGCCTCTGGGGACAGGGGTCCTACGAGCAGTACTTC
TRBV29-1	-	TRBJ1-3	-	CSVEDLHRRGTIYF	TGCAGCGTTGAAGATCTTCACCGGAGGGGCACCATATATTTT
TRBV7-9	-	TRBJ1-6	once	CASSLGGTSLSPLHF	TGTGCCAGCAGCCTCGGCGGGACGAGCCTTTCACCCCTCCACTTT
TRBV28	-	TRBJ2-6	-	CASSSPLGHPSGHSGANVLTF	TGTGCCAGCAGTTCCCCCCTGGGACACCCCAGCGGCCACTCTGGGGCCAACGTCCTGACTTTC
TRBV28	-	TRBJ1-3	-	CASSFPGRRDTIYF	TGTGCCAGCAGTTTCCCAGGGCGGAGGGACACCATATATTTT
TRBV7-9	TRBD1	TRBJ2-7	-	CASSAYRDREGEQYF	TGTGCCAGCAGCGCTTACCGGGACAGGGAAGGCGAGCAGTACTTC
TRBV19	-	TRBJ2-2	-	CASSRGATGELFF	TGTGCCAGTTCCAGGGGAGCCACCGGGGAGCTGTTTTTT
TRBV4-1	TRBD1	TRBJ1-1	-	CASSQSGQGAGTEAFF	TGCGCCAGCAGCCAATCGGGACAGGGGGCTGGCACTGAAGCTTTCTTT
TRBV5-5	-	TRBJ1-4	-	CASSLPLTGREANEKLFF	TGTGCCAGCAGCTTGCCTCTTACAGGGAGGGAAGCTAATGAAAAACTGTTTTTT
TRBV27	TRBD2	TRBJ2-1	-	CASGTSEYNEQFF	TGTGCCAGCGGGACTAGCGAATACAATGAGCAGTTCTTC
TRBV20-1	-	TRBJ1-1	once	CSAPEGTEAFF	TGCAGTGCCCCAGAGGGCACTGAAGCTTTCTTT
TRBV29-1	TRBD2	TRBJ2-1	-	CSVEYLGGSGGVSPYNEQFF	TGCAGCGTTGAATATCTGGGCGGGAGTGGCGGGGTATCCCCGTACAATGAGCAGTTCTTC
TRBV28	-	TRBJ2-1	once	CASSSPGGGDEQFF	TGTGCCAGCAGTTCTCCGGGAGGGGGCGATGAGCAGTTCTTC
TRBV7-9	-	TRBJ2-3	-	CASSQTVWGGTDTQYF	TGTGCCAGCAGCCAGACGGTGTGGGGGGGCACAGATACGCAGTATTTT
TRBV18	-	TRBJ2-5	-	CASSPPGLGGETQYF	TGTGCCAGCTCACCACCAGGACTAGGGGGGGAGACCCAGTACTTC
TRBV7-2	-	TRBJ2-3	-	CASSLANTDTQYF	TGTGCCAGCAGCTTAGCTAATACAGATACGCAGTATTTT
TRBV5-4	TRBD2	TRBJ2-1	-	CASSLPSGRMNEQFF	TGTGCCAGCAGCCTCCCTAGCGGGAGGATGAATGAGCAGTTCTTC
TRBV9	-	TRBJ2-2	-	CASSVEPGTNTGELFF	TGTGCCAGCAGCGTAGAGCCGGGTACGAACACCGGGGAGCTGTTTTTT
TRBV5-1	TRBD1	TRBJ1-4	-	CASRSGQEGEKLFF	TGCGCCAGCAGATCTGGACAGGAGGGAGAAAAACTGTTTTTT
TRBV2	-	TRBJ2-4	-	CASSEYPGAKNIQYF	TGTGCCAGCAGTGAGTACCCAGGAGCCAAAAACATTCAGTACTTC
TRBV7-9	TRBD1	TRBJ2-7	-	CASSNGQAPNEQYF	TGTGCCAGCAGCAATGGACAGGCTCCTAACGAGCAGTACTTC
TRBV5-6	-	TRBJ1-2	-	CASNDRTNYGYTF	TGTGCCAGCAACGACAGGACTAACTATGGCTACACCTTC
TRBV5-1	TRBD1	TRBJ1-2	-	CASSLEQGADYGYTF	TGCGCCAGCAGCTTGGAACAGGGGGCAGACTATGGCTACACCTTC
TRBV25-1	-	TRBJ1-3	-	CASSEEQGPSGNTIYF	TGTGCCAGCAGTGAAGAACAGGGCCCCTCTGGAAACACCATATATTTT
TRBV2	-	TRBJ2-7	once	CARTKGNSYEQYF	TGTGCCAGAACGAAGGGGAATTCCTACGAGCAGTACTTC
TRBV5-4	-	TRBJ1-1	-	CASSLLPGEAFF	TGTGCCAGCAGCTTGCTCCCAGGAGAAGCTTTCTTT
TRBV27	TRBD1	TRBJ2-6	-	CASSFLLKGAKANVLTF	TGTGCCAGCAGTTTCCTACTTAAGGGGGCAAAGGCCAACGTCCTGACTTTC
TRBV19	-	TRBJ2-5	-	CASREEETQYF	TGTGCCAGTAGGGAGGAAGAGACCCAGTACTTC
TRBV29-1	TRBD2	TRBJ2-1	-	CSVPSGRPENNEQFF	TGCAGCGTTCCTAGCGGGAGGCCAGAAAACAATGAGCAGTTCTTC